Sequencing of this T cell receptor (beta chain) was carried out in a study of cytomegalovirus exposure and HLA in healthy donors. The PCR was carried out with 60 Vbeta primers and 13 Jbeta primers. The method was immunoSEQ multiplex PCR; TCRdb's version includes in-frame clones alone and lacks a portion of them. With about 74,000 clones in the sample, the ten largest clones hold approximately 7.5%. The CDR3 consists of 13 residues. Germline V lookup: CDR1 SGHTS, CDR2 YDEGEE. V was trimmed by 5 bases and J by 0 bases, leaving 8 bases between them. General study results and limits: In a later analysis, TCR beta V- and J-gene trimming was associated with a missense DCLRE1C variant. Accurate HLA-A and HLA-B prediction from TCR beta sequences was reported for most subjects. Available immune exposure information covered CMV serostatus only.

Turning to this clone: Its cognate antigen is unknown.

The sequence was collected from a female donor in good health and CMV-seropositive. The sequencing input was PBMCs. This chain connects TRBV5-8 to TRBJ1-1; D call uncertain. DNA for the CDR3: TGTGCCAGCAGAGTGAGGATGAACACTGAAGCTTTCTTT. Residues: CASRVRMNTEAFF. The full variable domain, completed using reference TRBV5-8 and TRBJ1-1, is EAGVTQSPTHLIKTRGQQATLRCSPISGHTSVYWYQQALGLGLQFLLWYDEGEERNRGNFPPRFSGRQFPNYSSELNVNALELEDSALYLCASRVRMNTEAFFGQGTRLTVV.